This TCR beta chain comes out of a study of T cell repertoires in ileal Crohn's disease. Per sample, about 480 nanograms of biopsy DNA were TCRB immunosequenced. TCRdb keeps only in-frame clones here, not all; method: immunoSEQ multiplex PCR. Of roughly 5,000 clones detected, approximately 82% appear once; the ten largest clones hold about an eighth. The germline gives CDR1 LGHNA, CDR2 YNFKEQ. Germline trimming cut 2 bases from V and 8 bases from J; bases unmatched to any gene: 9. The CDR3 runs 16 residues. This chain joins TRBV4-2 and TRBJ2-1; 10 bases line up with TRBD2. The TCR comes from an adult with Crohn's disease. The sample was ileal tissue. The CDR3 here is CASSQLSGGGSDEQFF. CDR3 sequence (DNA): TGTGCCAGCAGCCAACTAAGCGGGGGGGGAAGCGATGAGCAGTTCTTC.